The next 6 T cell receptor beta chains were all read from a single sample in a study of blood T cell repertoires in COVID-19. The protocol was immunoSEQ multiplex PCR, while the TCRdb copy is restricted to in-frame clones and leaves out a portion. The sample includes over 200,000 clones, 87% seen only once; the top ten take roughly 6.4%. Sequences were obtained from peripheral blood. The receptors were gathered from a man in his 60s who had recovered from COVID-19.

The chain recombines TRBV19 with TRBJ2-1; the D gene is possibly TRBD2 (7 bases). The V end lost 5 bases, the J end lost 9 bases, and 11 bases lay between the germline ends. The CDR3 contains 12 residues. Germline CDR1 LNHDA, CDR2 SQIVND (reference sequence). The DNA for the CDR3 is TGTGCCAGTAGTTCGGGGGGCTCTGAGCAGTTCTTC. The encoded protein is CASSSGGSEQFF.

This chain links TRBV5-1 with TRBJ2-7, with D hard to call. This CDR3 is built from 14 residues. Trimming cost V 0 bases and J 6 bases, with 13 bases left between them. The germline V gene encodes CDR1 SGHRS and CDR2 YFSETQ. CDR3 coding DNA: TGCGCCAGCAGCTTGGACTCGGTAAATACCGAGCAGTACTTC. Its translation: CASSLDSVNTEQYF.

The chain combines TRBV10-1 with TRBJ1-1, with D unresolved. The CDR3 loop spans 15 amino acids. From germline, CDR1 is WNHNN and CDR2 SYGVQD (reference sequence). Trimming stripped 4 bases from V and 0 bases from J, with 12 bases between. CDR3 sequence reads: CASSVSRGLNTEAFF. The CDR3 coding sequence is TGCGCCAGCAGTGTATCACGGGGATTGAACACTGAAGCTTTCTTT.

The V and J genes are TRBV6-5 and TRBJ2-7, with D possibly matching TRBD1 (7 bases). CDR1 and CDR2 (germline): MNHEY, SVGAGI. V shed 2 bases and J shed 2 bases, with 13 bases lying between them. This CDR3 is 15 amino acids long. DNA of the CDR3: TGTGCCAGCAGTTACGGGGGGACAGTAACCTACGAGCAGTACTTC. This translates into CASSYGGTVTYEQYF.

This sequence joins TRBV28 and TRBJ2-5; weak D call: TRBD2 (7 bases). V dropped 10 bases and J dropped 5 bases, with 17 bases sitting between them. The germline CDR1 and CDR2 sequences are MDHEN and SYDVKM. This CDR3 contains 13 residues. The CDR3 loop reads CATRGGGRETQYF. As DNA, the CDR3 is TGTGCCACTCGGGGCGGGGGCCGGGAGACCCAGTACTTC.

Points on this clone: At one of its ends the junction is not consistent with the germline gene, which may arise from a read error. The V call is TRBV5-4, the J call TRBJ2-1; the match to TRBD1 covers 8 bases. Looked up from germline, CDR1 is SGHNT and CDR2 is YYREEE (reference sequence). The CDR3 consists of 14 residues. Here the CDR3 reads CASSLGAAGGNILF. CDR3 sequence (DNA): TGTGCCAGCAGCTTGGGGGCGGCAGGGGGCAATATACTCTTC.